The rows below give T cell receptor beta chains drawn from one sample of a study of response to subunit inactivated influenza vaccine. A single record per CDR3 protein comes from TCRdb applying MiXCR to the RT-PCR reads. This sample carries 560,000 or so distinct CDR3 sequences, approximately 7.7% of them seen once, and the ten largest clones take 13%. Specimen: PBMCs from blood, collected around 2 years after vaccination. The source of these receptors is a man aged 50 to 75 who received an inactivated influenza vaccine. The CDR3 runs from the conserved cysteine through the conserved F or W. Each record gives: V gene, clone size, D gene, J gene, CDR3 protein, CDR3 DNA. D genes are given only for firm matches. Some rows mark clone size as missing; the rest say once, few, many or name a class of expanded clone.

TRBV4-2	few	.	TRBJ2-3	CASSQDLGGHADTQYF	TGTGCCAGCAGCCAAGACCTGGGGGGCCATGCAGATACGCAGTATTTT
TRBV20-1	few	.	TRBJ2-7	CSASPGGWNEQYF	TGCAGTGCATCACCGGGGGGCTGGAACGAGCAGTACTTC
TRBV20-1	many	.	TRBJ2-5	CSARGPPPGPQETQYF	TGCAGTGCTAGAGGCCCACCCCCGGGACCTCAAGAGACCCAGTACTTC
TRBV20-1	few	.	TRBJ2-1	CSARDHGGPSANYNEQFF	TGCAGTGCTAGAGATCATGGGGGTCCTAGCGCGAACTACAATGAGCAGTTCTTC
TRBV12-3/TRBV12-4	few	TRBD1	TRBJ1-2	CASSVNRGPVRGYTF	TGTGCCAGCAGTGTAAACAGGGGGCCAGTGCGTGGCTACACCTTC
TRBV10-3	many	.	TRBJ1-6	CATKTNKSYNSPLHF	TGTGCCACCAAAACTAACAAGTCCTATAATTCACCCCTCCACTTT
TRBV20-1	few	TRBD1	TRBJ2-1	CSARGQGKHNEQFF	TGCAGTGCTAGAGGACAGGGCAAACACAATGAGCAGTTCTTC
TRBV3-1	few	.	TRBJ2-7	CASSQEVSGPDEQYF	TGTGCCAGCAGCCAAGAGGTCAGCGGGCCGGACGAGCAGTACTTC
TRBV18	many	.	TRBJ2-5	CASSPHITGETQYF	TGTGCCAGCTCACCCCATATAACCGGGGAGACCCAGTACTTC
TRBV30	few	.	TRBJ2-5	CAWSLHRYQETQYF	TGTGCCTGGAGTCTTCATAGATACCAAGAGACCCAGTACTTC
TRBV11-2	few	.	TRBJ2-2	CASSLVTPGYANTGELFF	TGTGCCAGCAGCTTAGTTACCCCAGGTTACGCGAACACCGGGGAGCTGTTTTTT
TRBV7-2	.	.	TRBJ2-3	CASSLTPRLGLDTDTQYF	TGTGCCAGCAGCTTAACGCCGCGGTTGGGCCTCGACACAGATACGCAGTATTTT
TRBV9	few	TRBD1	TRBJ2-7	CASSVEGDRGYEQYF	TGTGCCAGCAGCGTAGAGGGGGACAGGGGCTACGAGCAGTACTTC
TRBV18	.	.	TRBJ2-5	CASSPKQETQYF	TGTGCCAGCTCACCCAAGCAAGAGACCCAGTACTTC
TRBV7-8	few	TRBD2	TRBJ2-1	CASTGWREGQGEQFF	TGTGCCAGCACTGGATGGCGGGAGGGCCAAGGTGAGCAGTTCTTC
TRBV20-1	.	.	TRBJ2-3	CSARSDYTDTQYF	TGCAGTGCCCGGTCGGACTACACAGATACGCAGTATTTT
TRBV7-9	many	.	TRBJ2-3	CASSPSGDTQYF	TGTGCCAGCAGCCCATCGGGGGATACGCAGTATTTT
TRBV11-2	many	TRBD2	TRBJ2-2	CASSPDGLAVNTGELFF	TGTGCCAGCAGCCCCGATGGCCTAGCGGTTAACACCGGGGAGCTGTTTTTT
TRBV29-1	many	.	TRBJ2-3	CSVVLFTSTDTQYF	TGCAGCGTCGTCCTTTTTACTAGCACAGATACGCAGTATTTT
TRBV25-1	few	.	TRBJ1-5	CASSDRWDQPQHF	TGTGCCAGCAGTGATCGGTGGGATCAGCCCCAGCATTTT
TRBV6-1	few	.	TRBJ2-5	CASRSAGNQETQYF	TGTGCCAGCAGGTCGGCAGGGAATCAAGAGACCCAGTACTTC
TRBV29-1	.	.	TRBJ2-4	CSVQAALAKNIQYF	TGCAGCGTTCAGGCGGCGCTAGCCAAAAACATTCAGTACTTC
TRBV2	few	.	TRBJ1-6	CASSENAGFGNSPLHF	TGTGCCAGCAGTGAAAATGCAGGTTTTGGAAATTCACCCCTCCACTTT
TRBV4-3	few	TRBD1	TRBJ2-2	CASSQPGQGRGGELFF	TGCGCCAGCAGCCAACCGGGACAGGGCAGGGGTGGGGAGCTGTTTTTT
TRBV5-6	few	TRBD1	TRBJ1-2	CASSLTGDGDGYTF	TGTGCCAGCAGCTTGACAGGGGATGGTGATGGCTACACCTTC
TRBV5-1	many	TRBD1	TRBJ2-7	CASSLGPGTGNNEQYF	TGCGCCAGCAGCTTGGGCCCCGGGACAGGTAATAACGAGCAGTACTTC
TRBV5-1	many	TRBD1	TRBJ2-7	CASSFGQGNAYEQYF	TGCGCCAGCAGCTTTGGACAGGGTAATGCCTACGAGCAGTACTTC
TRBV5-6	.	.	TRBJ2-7	CASSSKYF	TGTGCCAGCAGCTCGAAGTACTTC
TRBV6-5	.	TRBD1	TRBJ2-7	CASSYYRGKRHEQYF	TGTGCCAGCAGTTACTACAGGGGAAAGAGGCACGAGCAGTACTTC
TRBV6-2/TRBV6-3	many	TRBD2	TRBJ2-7	CASSYRGLAGVEQYF	TGTGCCAGCAGTTACCGGGGACTAGCGGGAGTCGAGCAGTACTTC
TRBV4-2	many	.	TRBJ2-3	CASSPGRASDTQYF	TGTGCCAGCAGCCCGGGACGAGCTAGCGATACGCAGTATTTT
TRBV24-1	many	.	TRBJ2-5	CATSAHGSETQYF	TGTGCCACCAGCGCCCATGGGTCGGAGACCCAGTACTTC
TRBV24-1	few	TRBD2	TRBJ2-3	CATSDTSGGTDTQYF	TGTGCCACCAGTGATACTAGCGGGGGGACAGATACGCAGTATTTT
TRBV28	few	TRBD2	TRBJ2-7	CASRTFLAGGPDEQYF	TGTGCCAGCAGGACATTCCTAGCGGGAGGGCCAGACGAGCAGTACTTC
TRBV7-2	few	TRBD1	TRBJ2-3	CASSSQQGARDTQYF	TGTGCCAGCAGCTCACAACAGGGGGCGCGAGATACGCAGTATTTT
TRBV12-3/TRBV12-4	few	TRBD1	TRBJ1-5	CASSPRDRGFVDQPQHF	TGTGCCAGCAGTCCTCGAGACAGGGGATTTGTGGATCAGCCCCAGCATTTT
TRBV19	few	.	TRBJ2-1	CASSMGVQGAEQFF	TGTGCCAGTAGTATGGGGGTACAGGGTGCTGAGCAGTTCTTC
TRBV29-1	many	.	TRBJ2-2	CSVRNTGELFF	TGCAGCGTCCGGAACACCGGGGAGCTGTTTTTT
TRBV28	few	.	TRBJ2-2	CASRPPGQPATGELFF	TGTGCCAGCAGACCCCCCGGACAGCCAGCTACCGGGGAGCTGTTTTTT
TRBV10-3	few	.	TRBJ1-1	CAISEFRGGLMNTEAFF	TGTGCCATCAGTGAGTTCAGAGGGGGATTAATGAACACTGAAGCTTTCTTT
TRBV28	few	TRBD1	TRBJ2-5	CASSPRGQGVLFETQYF	TGTGCCAGCAGTCCAAGAGGACAGGGTGTTCTTTTCGAGACCCAGTACTTC
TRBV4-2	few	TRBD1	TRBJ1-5	CASSQGDRYQPQHF	TGTGCCAGCAGCCAAGGGGACAGGTATCAGCCCCAGCATTTT
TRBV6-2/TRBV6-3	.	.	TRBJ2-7	CASSSILRAVNYEQYF	TGTGCCAGCAGTTCCATACTCCGGGCCGTTAACTACGAGCAGTACTTC
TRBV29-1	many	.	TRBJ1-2	CSVPFGVGGYTF	TGCAGCGTCCCGTTCGGGGTCGGTGGCTACACCTTC
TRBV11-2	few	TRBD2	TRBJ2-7	CASSLRSPGLVTEQYF	TGTGCCAGCAGCTTAAGGTCACCGGGACTAGTCACCGAGCAGTACTTC
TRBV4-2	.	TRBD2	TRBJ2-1	CASSQLGLAAYNEQFF	TGTGCCAGCAGCCAATTGGGACTAGCGGCATACAATGAGCAGTTCTTC
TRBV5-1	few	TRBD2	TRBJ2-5	CASSLGTRSETQYF	TGCGCCAGCAGCTTGGGGACTAGATCAGAGACCCAGTACTTC
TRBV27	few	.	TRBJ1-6	CASRLGRNSPLHF	TGTGCCAGCAGACTCGGACGAAATTCACCCCTCCACTTT
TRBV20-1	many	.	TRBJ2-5	CSAVVLEQETQYF	TGCAGTGCCGTAGTGTTGGAGCAAGAGACCCAGTACTTC
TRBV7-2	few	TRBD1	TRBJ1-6	CASSKYRGPYNSPLHF	TGTGCCAGCAGCAAATACAGGGGGCCTTATAATTCACCCCTCCACTTT
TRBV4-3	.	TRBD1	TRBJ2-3	CASSQEGLYGQGELYTQYF	TGCGCCAGCAGCCAAGAGGGTCTGTATGGACAGGGGGAATTATATACGCAGTATTTT
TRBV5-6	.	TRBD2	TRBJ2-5	CASSLNLGGRSETQYF	TGTGCCAGCAGCCTAAACTTGGGCGGGAGATCAGAGACCCAGTACTTC